This is a list of T cell receptor beta chains from one sample in a study of blood T cells in healthy people across ages. One entry per CDR3 protein results from TCRdb running MiXCR on the 5' RACE reads. The repertoire consists of 1,800,000 or so distinct CDR3 sequences, with roughly two fifths occurring once and the leading ten covering 20% to 25%. Sequencing was performed on blood. Receptors were obtained from a human donor in good health. Each CDR3 is given with its conserved first and last residue. D genes are given only for firm matches. Size is omitted from some rows. Given values are once, few, many or a class for expanded clones.

TRBV29-1,TRBJ2-1,NA,few,TGCAGCGTTTGGGCGGTAACCTACAATGAGCAGTTCTTC,CSVWAVTYNEQFF
TRBV6-2/TRBV6-3,TRBJ2-5,NA,NA,TGTGCCAGCAGCCAATGGAAGACCCAGTACTTC,CASSQWKTQYF
TRBV20-1,TRBJ1-1,NA,NA,TGCAGTGCTACTGGGGGGGTTTTGACTAGCACTGAAGCTTTCTTT,CSATGGVLTSTEAFF
TRBV7-2,TRBJ2-1,NA,few,TGTGCCAGCAGCTTTGGGGGATCGCACAATGAGCAGTTCTTC,CASSFGGSHNEQFF
TRBV4-2,TRBJ2-7,NA,NA,TGTGCCAGCAGCCAAGGTGCGGATTTGGAGCAGTACTTC,CASSQGADLEQYF
TRBV6-5,TRBJ1-2,NA,NA,TGTGCCAGCAGTTACCAGGCTAGGGGTGCCTACACCTTC,CASSYQARGAYTF
TRBV29-1,TRBJ1-2,TRBD1,NA,TGCAGCGCTGGGACAGATGGCTGCACCTTC,CSAGTDGCTF
TRBV7-9,TRBJ1-1,NA,NA,TGTGCCAGCAGCTTACGGTCCGGGTATGTTGCTGAAGCTTTCTTT,CASSLRSGYVAEAFF
TRBV29-1,TRBJ2-6,NA,many,TGCAGCGTTGGGGTTTTAGCTGGGGCCAACGTCCTGACTTTC,CSVGVLAGANVLTF
TRBV28,TRBJ1-1,TRBD1,few,TGTGCCAGCAGAGTACCGGGACAGGTGAACACTGAAGCTTTCTTT,CASRVPGQVNTEAFF
TRBV7-9,TRBJ1-2,NA,once,TGTGCCAGCAGCGAGAGCGAGGCCCTCGTCTACACCTTC,CASSESEALVYTF
TRBV6-1,TRBJ2-3,NA,few,TGTGCCAGCAGAGAAGTCCCCACGGGCACAGATACGCAGTATTTT,CASREVPTGTDTQYF
TRBV7-9,TRBJ2-1,TRBD2,NA,TGTGCCAGCAGCCTTCCCACAGACCCTTTGCGGGGGTTCTACAATGAGCAGTTCTTC,CASSLPTDPLRGFYNEQFF
TRBV27,TRBJ2-1,NA,few,TGTGCCAGCAGTGACTGGGCCCTCGGCTACAATGAGCGGTTCTTC,CASSDWALGYNERFF
TRBV12-3/TRBV12-4,TRBJ1-2,NA,NA,TGTGCCAGCAGCAACTCTGGCCCGGTATACTATGGCTACACCTTC,CASSNSGPVYYGYTF
TRBV11-2,TRBJ2-1,NA,few,TGTGCCAACAGCTCGAATAAAGGGCTTAATGAGCAGTTCTTC,CANSSNKGLNEQFF
TRBV4-2,TRBJ2-1,TRBD2,NA,TGTGCCAGCAGCCAAGAGGCTCTGGGACTAGCGGGGTACAATGAGCAGTTCTTC,CASSQEALGLAGYNEQFF
TRBV15,TRBJ2-1,NA,few,TGTGCCACCGGAGAGGGGGTTGAGCAGTTCTTC,CATGEGVEQFF
TRBV6-6,TRBJ2-4,TRBD2,NA,TGTGCCAGCAGTTACATTGGCGGGGGGGCCGGAAACATTCAGTACTTC,CASSYIGGGAGNIQYF
TRBV29-1,TRBJ2-3,NA,few,TGCAGCATAATGGAGACTAGCACAGATACGCAGTATTTT,CSIMETSTDTQYF
TRBV24-1,TRBJ1-2,NA,NA,TGTGCCACTTCGACGGGGGATGGGTATGGCTACACCTTC,CATSTGDGYGYTF
TRBV20-1,TRBJ1-1,NA,NA,TGCAGTACTGATCTGAACACTGAAGCTTTCTTT,CSTDLNTEAFF
TRBV12-3/TRBV12-4,TRBJ2-7,NA,NA,TGTGCCAGCAGTTTTGGGGTCCGCTATTCCTACGAGCAGTACTTC,CASSFGVRYSYEQYF
TRBV12-3/TRBV12-4,TRBJ1-2,NA,few,TGTGCCAGCAGCTCAAGCTACAACTATGGCTACACCTTC,CASSSSYNYGYTF
TRBV5-1,TRBJ2-1,NA,many,TGCGCCAGCAGCTTGGACGTGGAGAGGCAGTTCTTC,CASSLDVERQFF
TRBV7-9,TRBJ1-2,TRBD1,few,TGTGCCAGCAGCCTTCAGGACAGGCTTAACTATGGCTACACCTTC,CASSLQDRLNYGYTF
TRBV4-3,TRBJ2-2,NA,NA,TGCGCCAGCAGCCAATTCCGGGGAGACGGGGAGCTGTTTTTT,CASSQFRGDGELFF
TRBV24-1,TRBJ2-3,TRBD2,many,TGTGCCACCAGTGATTTCCCCAGCGGGGGGGCAAGAGATACGCAGTATTTT,CATSDFPSGGARDTQYF
TRBV7-9,TRBJ1-2,NA,NA,TGTGCCAGCAGCCTTACAGAAACAGCTAACTATGGCTACACCTTC,CASSLTETANYGYTF
TRBV6-2/TRBV6-3,TRBJ2-1,TRBD2,many,TGTGCCAGCAGACGTCTAGCGGGGGCTTACAATGAGCAGTTCTTC,CASRRLAGAYNEQFF
TRBV29-1,TRBJ2-3,NA,NA,TGCAGCGTCTTACAGAGCACAGATACGCAGTATTTT,CSVLQSTDTQYF
TRBV15,TRBJ1-1,NA,NA,TGTGCCACCAGCTGGGGGACCAGCAAAGCTTTCTTT,CATSWGTSKAFF
TRBV20-1,TRBJ2-7,TRBD1,many,TGCAGTGCTAGAGGTGGACAGGACTACGAGCAGTACTTC,CSARGGQDYEQYF
TRBV6-5,TRBJ1-2,NA,NA,TGTGCCAGCAGTGATACCCCCTATGGCTACACCTTC,CASSDTPYGYTF
TRBV5-1,TRBJ2-5,NA,NA,TGCGCCAGCAGCTTGTCTGCAGGGTTGGGGTTCGAGCGGTACTTC,CASSLSAGLGFERYF
TRBV6-5,TRBJ1-1,NA,few,TGTGCCAGCAGTTACTTGAACACCCCCGGAGGACGAATGGCTGAAGCTTTCTTT,CASSYLNTPGGRMAEAFF
TRBV5-1,TRBJ1-4,NA,few,TGCGCCAGCAGCCTCGGATCACTCCCAAGAGAAAAACTGTTTTTT,CASSLGSLPREKLFF
TRBV21-1,TRBJ2-1,NA,few,TGTGCCAGCAGCAAAGTCATAGGGGCCCACAATGAGCAGTTCTTC,CASSKVIGAHNEQFF
TRBV12-3/TRBV12-4,TRBJ2-7,TRBD1,many,TGTGCTAGCAGCTTAGGGACAGGCTACGAGCAGTACTTC,CASSLGTGYEQYF
TRBV7-9,TRBJ2-1,NA,few,TGTGCCAGCAGCGAAACTAATGAGCAGTTCTTC,CASSETNEQFF
TRBV4-3,TRBJ2-4,NA,many,TGCGCCAGCAGCCCCCAGACAGGTGGAGCCAAAAACATTCAGTACTTC,CASSPQTGGAKNIQYF
TRBV29-1,TRBJ1-2,TRBD1,NA,TGCAGCGTTGAAGGTTCGACAGGGTACTATGGCTACACCTTC,CSVEGSTGYYGYTF
TRBV20-1,TRBJ2-1,NA,NA,TGCAGTGCTAGATGGGCGTTGTTGGGGAATGAGCAGTTCTTC,CSARWALLGNEQFF
TRBV4-1,TRBJ2-7,TRBD2,NA,TGCGCCAGCAGCCCGGGGGGGACTGCCGCCTACGAGCAGTACTTC,CASSPGGTAAYEQYF
TRBV7-2,TRBJ2-5,TRBD2,NA,TGTGCCAGCAGCATGACTAGCGGGGGGGCACAGACCCAGTACTTC,CASSMTSGGAQTQYF
TRBV6-2/TRBV6-3,TRBJ2-1,NA,few,TGTGCCAGCAGTTACTCTCGAACAGGGCTTGAGCAGTTCTTC,CASSYSRTGLEQFF
TRBV28,TRBJ2-3,TRBD1,few,TGTGCCAGCACCGGGACAGGGGTCACAGATACGCAGTATTTT,CASTGTGVTDTQYF
TRBV28,TRBJ2-4,NA,few,TGTGCCAGCAGGACACCTCAGGGATGGCAGGCAGGCATTCAGTACTTC,CASRTPQGWQAGIQYF
TRBV7-2,TRBJ2-1,NA,NA,TGTGCCAGCAGCCCCCAGGGTTATTCTTCCGCCCCACAGTTCTTC,CASSPQGYSSAPQFF
TRBV20-1,TRBJ2-3,NA,NA,TGCAGTGCTAGACAGTTATACACAGATACGCAGTATTTT,CSARQLYTDTQYF